A selection of T cell receptor beta chains follows, all from one sample in a study of CXCR3-negative and CXCR3-positive naive CD8 T cells. TCRdb reworked the 5' RACE reads into one entry per CDR3 protein, no DNA. The specimen's table records some 130,000 distinct CDR3 sequences. Source material: naive CXCR3+ CD8+ T cells from blood. The receptors come from a human donor in good health. Some clones in this sample may be carry-over from other donors' samples. Both conserved end residues are part of each CDR3.

v_gene	j_gene	CDR3aa
TRBV3-1	TRBJ1-2	CASSQSRDYGYTF
TRBV7-8	TRBJ1-3	CASSLAPELSGNTIYF
TRBV7-9	TRBJ2-7	CASSLVEQDYEQYF
TRBV9	TRBJ1-1	CASSVFGTGDTEAFF
TRBV5-1	TRBJ2-7	CASSWGQSYEQYF
TRBV6-5	TRBJ2-5	CASWGQFQETQYF
TRBV4-1	TRBJ1-5	CASSQEVAPGPQHF
TRBV28	TRBJ2-5	CASSLGQPGETQYF
TRBV29-1	TRBJ2-1	CSVELVLNEQFF
TRBV5-5	TRBJ2-7	CASSLAFGAGHEQYF
TRBV11-2	TRBJ2-7	CASSSTSSYEQYF
TRBV27	TRBJ1-1	CASRNRNTEAFF
TRBV21-1	TRBJ1-4	CASSNPGQGNRPNEKLFF
TRBV29-1	TRBJ2-5	CSVEGRNETQYF
TRBV7-3	TRBJ2-7	CASSLNQGAIDEQYF
TRBV6-2/TRBV6-3	TRBJ2-3	CASSYSPLLSTDTQYF
TRBV5-5	TRBJ2-7	CASSLWTGPYEQYF
TRBV20-1	TRBJ2-1	CSARDYQRGEEQFF
TRBV7-9	TRBJ1-2	CASSSGRNYGYTF
TRBV7-9	TRBJ2-1	CASSGGRVWDNEQFF
TRBV20-1	TRBJ1-3	CSADLDLGGNTIYF
TRBV20-1	TRBJ2-1	CSALGLAGNEQFF
TRBV28	TRBJ2-7	CASGQEYRYEQYF
TRBV29-1	TRBJ1-2	CSVPHLQQDLYGYTF
TRBV7-9	TRBJ2-5	CASSSTTGGETQYF
TRBV29-1	TRBJ2-3	CSVPGLAGASADTQYF
TRBV7-9	TRBJ2-2	CASSFGSGELFF
TRBV11-2	TRBJ1-1	CASSLEAGFTEAFF
TRBV20-1	TRBJ2-7	CSARDAAGYEQYF